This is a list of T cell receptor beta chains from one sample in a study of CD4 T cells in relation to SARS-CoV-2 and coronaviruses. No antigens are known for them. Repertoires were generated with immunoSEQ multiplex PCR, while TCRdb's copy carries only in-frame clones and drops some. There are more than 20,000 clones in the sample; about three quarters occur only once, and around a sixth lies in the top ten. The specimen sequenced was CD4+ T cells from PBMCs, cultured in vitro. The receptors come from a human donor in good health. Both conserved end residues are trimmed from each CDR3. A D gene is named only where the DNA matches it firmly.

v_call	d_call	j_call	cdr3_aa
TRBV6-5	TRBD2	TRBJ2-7	ASRPSGGSYEQY
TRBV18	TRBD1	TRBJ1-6	ASSPEQGRESPLH
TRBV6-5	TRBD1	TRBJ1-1	ASRGQGAGDTEAF
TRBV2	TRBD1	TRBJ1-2	ASSEVVPGAGGQYGYT
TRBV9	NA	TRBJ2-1	ASSVNYYNEQF
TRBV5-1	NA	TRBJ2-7	ASRERGVYNEQY
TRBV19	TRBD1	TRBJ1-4	ASSQTTGGQEKLF
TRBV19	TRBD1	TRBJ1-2	ASSIDRGDYGYT
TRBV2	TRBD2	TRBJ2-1	ASTGSSGGAGEQF
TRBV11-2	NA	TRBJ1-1	ASSLSQLEAF
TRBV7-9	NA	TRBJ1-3	ASSFSGMGNTIY
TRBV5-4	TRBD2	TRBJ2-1	ASSPGTSGHNEQF
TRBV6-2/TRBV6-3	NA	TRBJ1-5	ASSNLGRGNQPQH
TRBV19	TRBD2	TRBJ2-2	ASSGLGPTGELF
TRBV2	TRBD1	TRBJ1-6	ASSSDRADSPLH
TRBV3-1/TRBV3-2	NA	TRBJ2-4	ASSLAASKNIQY
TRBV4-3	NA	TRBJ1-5	ASSQDWGGGGQPQH
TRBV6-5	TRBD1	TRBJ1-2	ASRDAGQGAGGYT
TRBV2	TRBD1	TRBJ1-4	ASRKGGGSGEKLF
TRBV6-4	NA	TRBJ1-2	ATPRGRCGYT
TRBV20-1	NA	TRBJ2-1	SAIWGNEQF
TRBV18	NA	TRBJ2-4	ASSPNAELAKNIQY
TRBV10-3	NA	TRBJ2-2	ATLAEGNTGELF
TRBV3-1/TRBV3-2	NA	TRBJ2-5	ASGMRVETQY
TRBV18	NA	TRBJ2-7	ASSPSGEYEQY
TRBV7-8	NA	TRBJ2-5	ASSPVETQY
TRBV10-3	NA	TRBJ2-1	AISESTHEQF
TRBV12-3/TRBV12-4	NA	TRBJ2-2	ASSGTGVRELF
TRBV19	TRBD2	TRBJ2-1	ASSIGISGRSYNEQF
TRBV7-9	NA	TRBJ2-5	ASSLALMSLRETQY
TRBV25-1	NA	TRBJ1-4	ASSEWGRLNEKLF
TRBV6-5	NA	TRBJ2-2	ASRDSLTTGELF
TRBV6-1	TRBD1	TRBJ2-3	ASSEGTGGAYTQY
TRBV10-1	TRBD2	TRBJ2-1	ASSVRGAYNEQF
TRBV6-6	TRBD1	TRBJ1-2	ASSPTAGTGRIRGYGYT
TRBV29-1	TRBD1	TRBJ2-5	SAGTGGETQY
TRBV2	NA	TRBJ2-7	ASSAPSPYEQY
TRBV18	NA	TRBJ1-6	ASSPIGGQSPLH
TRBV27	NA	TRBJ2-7	ASSLFAGAGRAYEQY
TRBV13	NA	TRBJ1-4	ASSILQGTNEKLF
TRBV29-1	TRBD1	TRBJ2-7	SVGKDRWEQY
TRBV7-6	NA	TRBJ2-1	ASSLASLAGETRYNEQF
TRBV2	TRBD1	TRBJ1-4	ASSPQGPSTNEKLF
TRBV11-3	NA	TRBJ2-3	ASSLDHGDTQY
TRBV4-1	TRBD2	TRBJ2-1	ASSQVGGPRDNEQF
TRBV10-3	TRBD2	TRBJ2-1	AISAGLADNNEQF
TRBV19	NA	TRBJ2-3	ASRRDGGTDTQY
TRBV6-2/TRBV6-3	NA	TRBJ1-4	ASSYDEKLF
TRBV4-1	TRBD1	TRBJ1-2	ASSPRQGASYGYT
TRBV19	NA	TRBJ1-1	ASSIQGHSRTEAF
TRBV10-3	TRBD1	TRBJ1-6	AISLNRDRSSPLH
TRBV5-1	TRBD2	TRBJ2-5	ASCGLAGETQY
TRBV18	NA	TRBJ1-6	ASSPAGDDSPLH